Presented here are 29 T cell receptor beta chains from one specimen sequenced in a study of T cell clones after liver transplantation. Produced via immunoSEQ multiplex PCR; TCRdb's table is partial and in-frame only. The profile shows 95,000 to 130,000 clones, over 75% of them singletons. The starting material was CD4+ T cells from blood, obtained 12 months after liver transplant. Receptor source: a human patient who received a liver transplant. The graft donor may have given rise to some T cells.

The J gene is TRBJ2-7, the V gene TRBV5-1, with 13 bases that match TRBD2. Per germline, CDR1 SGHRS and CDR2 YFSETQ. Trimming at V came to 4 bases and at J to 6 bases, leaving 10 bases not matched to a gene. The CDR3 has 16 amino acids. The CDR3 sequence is CASSLTSGRPVVEQYF. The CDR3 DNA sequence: TGCGCCAGCAGCCTGACTAGCGGGAGGCCCGTCGTCGAGCAGTACTTC.

The CDR3 DNA is TGCGCCAGCAGCTTGGAGCCAGGGGCCAATGAGCAGTTCTTC. Encoded protein: CASSLEPGANEQFF. The rearrangement links TRBV5-1 to TRBJ2-1; D may be TRBD1 (6 bases). The V end lost 0 bases, the J end lost 6 bases, and 10 bases lay between the germline ends. The CDR3 is 14 residues long. Germline V gives CDR1 SGHRS, CDR2 YFSETQ. The full variable domain, in which reference TRBV5-1 and TRBJ2-1 provide the parts outside the CDR3, is KAGVTQTPRYLIKTRGQQVTLSCSPISGHRSVSWYQQTPGQGLQFLFEYFSETQRNKGNFPGRFSGRQFSNSRSEMNVSTLELGDSALYLCASSLEPGANEQFFGPGTRLTVL.

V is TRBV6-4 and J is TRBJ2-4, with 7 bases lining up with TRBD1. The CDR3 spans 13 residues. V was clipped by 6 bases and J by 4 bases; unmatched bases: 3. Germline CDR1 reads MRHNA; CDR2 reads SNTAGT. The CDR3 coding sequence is TGTGCCAGCAGCAAGACAGGGAAAAACATTCAGTACTTC. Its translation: CASSKTGKNIQYF.

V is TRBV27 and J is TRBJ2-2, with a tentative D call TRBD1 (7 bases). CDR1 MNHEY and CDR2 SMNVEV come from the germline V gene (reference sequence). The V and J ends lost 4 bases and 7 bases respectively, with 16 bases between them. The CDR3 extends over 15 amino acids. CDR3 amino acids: CASSSTGRWNGELFF. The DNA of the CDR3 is TGTGCCAGCAGTTCGACAGGGAGGTGGAACGGGGAGCTGTTTTTT.

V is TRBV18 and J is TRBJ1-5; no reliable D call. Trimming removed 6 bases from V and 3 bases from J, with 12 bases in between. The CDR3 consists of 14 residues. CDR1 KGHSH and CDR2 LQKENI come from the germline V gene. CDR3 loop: CASSPGKVNQPQHF. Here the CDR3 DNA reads TGTGCCAGCTCCCCCGGTAAGGTCAATCAGCCCCAGCATTTT.

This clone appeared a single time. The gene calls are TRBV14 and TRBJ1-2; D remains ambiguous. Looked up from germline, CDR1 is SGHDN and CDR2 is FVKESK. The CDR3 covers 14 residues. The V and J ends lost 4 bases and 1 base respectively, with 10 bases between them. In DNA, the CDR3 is TGTGCCAGCAGCCGGGCTTCTAATAACTATGGCTACACCTTC. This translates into CASSRASNNYGYTF.

The CDR3 DNA reads TGTGCCAGCAGTGAAATCGGTCAATTCACTTCCTACGAGCAGTACTTC. As protein: CASSEIGQFTSYEQYF. The chain carries TRBV6-1 and TRBJ2-7; D uncertain. This CDR3 contains 16 residues. Germline CDR1 and CDR2: MNHNS and SASEGT. The V gene lost 2 bases and the J gene lost 1 base, with 15 bases spanning the gap.

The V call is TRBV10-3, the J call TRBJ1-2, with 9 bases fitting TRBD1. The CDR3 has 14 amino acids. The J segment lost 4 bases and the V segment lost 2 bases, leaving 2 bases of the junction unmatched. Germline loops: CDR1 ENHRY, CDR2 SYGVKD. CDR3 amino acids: CAISEGTGLYGYTF. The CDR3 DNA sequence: TGTGCCATCAGTGAGGGGACAGGGCTCTATGGCTACACCTTC.

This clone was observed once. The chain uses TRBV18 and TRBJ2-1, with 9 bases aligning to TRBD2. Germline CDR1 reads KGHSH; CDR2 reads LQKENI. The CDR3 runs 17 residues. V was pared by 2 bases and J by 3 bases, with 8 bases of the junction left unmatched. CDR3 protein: CASSPRAGSGSYNEQFF. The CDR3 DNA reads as TGTGCCAGCTCACCAAGGGCGGGTAGCGGGAGCTACAATGAGCAGTTCTTC.

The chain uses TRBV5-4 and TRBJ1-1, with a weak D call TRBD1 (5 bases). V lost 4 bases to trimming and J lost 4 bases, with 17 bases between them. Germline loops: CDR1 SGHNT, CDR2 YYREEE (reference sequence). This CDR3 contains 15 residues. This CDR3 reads CASSEGAWGGTEAFF. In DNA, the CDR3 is TGTGCCAGCAGCGAGGGCGCCTGGGGGGGCACTGAAGCTTTCTTT. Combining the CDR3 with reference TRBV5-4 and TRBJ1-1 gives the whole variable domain ETGVTQSPTHLIKTRGQQVTLRCSSQSGHNTVSWYQQALGQGPQFIFQYYREEENGRGNFPPRFSGLQFPNYSSELNVNALELDDSALYLCASSEGAWGGTEAFFGQGTRLTVV.

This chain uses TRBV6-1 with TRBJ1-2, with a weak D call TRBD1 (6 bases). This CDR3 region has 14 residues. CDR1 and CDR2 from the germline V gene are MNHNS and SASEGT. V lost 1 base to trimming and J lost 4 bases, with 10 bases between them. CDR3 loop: CASSEGGQAYGYTF. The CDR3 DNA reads TGTGCCAGCAGTGAAGGGGGGCAGGCCTATGGCTACACCTTC.

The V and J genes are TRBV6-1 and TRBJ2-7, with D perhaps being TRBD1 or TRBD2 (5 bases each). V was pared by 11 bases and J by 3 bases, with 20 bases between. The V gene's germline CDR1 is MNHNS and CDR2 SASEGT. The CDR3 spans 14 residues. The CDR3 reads CASINGASNYEQYF. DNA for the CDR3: TGTGCCTCAATCAACGGGGCGTCCAACTACGAGCAGTACTTC.

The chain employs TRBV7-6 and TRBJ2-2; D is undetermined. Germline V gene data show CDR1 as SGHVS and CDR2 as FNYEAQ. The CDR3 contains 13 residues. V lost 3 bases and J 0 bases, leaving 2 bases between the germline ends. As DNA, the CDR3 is TGTGCCAGCAGCTTCTCGAACACCGGGGAGCTGTTTTTT. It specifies CASSFSNTGELFF.

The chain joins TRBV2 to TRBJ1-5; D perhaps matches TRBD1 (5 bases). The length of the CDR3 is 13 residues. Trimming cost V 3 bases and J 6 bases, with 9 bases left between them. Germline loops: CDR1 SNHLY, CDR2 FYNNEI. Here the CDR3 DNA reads TGTGCCAGCAGTGAGGAGGGGTTTCAGCCCCAGCATTTT. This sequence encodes CASSEEGFQPQHF.

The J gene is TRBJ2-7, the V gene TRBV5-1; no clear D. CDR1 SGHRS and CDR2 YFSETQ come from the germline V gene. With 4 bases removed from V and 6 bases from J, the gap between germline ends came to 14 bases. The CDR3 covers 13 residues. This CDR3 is CASSPGPQVEQYF. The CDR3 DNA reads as TGCGCCAGCAGCCCCGGGCCCCAGGTCGAGCAGTACTTC. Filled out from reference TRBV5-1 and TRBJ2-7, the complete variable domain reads KAGVTQTPRYLIKTRGQQVTLSCSPISGHRSVSWYQQTPGQGLQFLFEYFSETQRNKGNFPGRFSGRQFSNSRSEMNVSTLELGDSALYLCASSPGPQVEQYFGPGTRLTVT.

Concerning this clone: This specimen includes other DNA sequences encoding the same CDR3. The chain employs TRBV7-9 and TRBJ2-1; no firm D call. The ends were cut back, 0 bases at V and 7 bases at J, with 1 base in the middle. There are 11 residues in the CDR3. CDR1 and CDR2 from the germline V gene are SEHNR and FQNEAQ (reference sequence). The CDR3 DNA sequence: TGTGCCAGCAGCTTAGCGAATGAGCAGTTCTTC. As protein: CASSLANEQFF.

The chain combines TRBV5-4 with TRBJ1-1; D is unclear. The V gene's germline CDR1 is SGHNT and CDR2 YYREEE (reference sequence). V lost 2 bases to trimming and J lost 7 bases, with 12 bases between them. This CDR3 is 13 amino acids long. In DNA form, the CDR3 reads TGTGCCAGCAGCTTCAACTTAAACGGTGAAGCTTTCTTT. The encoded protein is CASSFNLNGEAFF.

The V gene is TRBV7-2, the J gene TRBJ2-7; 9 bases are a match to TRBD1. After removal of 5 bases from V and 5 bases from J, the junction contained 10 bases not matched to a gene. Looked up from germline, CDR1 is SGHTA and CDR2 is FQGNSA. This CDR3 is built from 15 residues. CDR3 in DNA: TGTGCCAGCAGCCAGGGACAGGGATGGTTCCACGAGCAGTACTTC. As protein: CASSQGQGWFHEQYF.

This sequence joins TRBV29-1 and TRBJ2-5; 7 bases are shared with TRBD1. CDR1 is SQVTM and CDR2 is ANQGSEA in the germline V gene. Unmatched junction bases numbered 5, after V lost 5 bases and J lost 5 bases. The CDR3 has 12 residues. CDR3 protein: CSVNRGSETQYF. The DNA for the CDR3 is TGCAGCGTTAACAGGGGATCCGAGACCCAGTACTTC.

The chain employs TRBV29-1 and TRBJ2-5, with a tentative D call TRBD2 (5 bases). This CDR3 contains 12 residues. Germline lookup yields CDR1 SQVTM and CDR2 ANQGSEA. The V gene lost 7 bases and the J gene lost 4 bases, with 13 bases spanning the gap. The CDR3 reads CSAPVEGETQYF. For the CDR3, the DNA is TGCAGCGCCCCCGTAGAGGGAGAGACCCAGTACTTC. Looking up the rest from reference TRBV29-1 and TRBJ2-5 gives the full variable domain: SAVISQKPSRDICQRGTSLTIQCQVDSQVTMMFWYRQQPGQSLTLIATANQGSEATYESGFVIDKFPISRPNLTFSTLTVSNMSPEDSSIYLCSAPVEGETQYFGPGTRLLVL.

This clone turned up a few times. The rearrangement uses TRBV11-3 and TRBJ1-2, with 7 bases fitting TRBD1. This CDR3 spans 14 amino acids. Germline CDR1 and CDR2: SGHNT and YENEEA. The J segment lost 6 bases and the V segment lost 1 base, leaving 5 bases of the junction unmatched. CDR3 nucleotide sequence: TGTGCCAGCAGCTTAGCTGGCAGGGGGGATGGCTACACCTTC. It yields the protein CASSLAGRGDGYTF.

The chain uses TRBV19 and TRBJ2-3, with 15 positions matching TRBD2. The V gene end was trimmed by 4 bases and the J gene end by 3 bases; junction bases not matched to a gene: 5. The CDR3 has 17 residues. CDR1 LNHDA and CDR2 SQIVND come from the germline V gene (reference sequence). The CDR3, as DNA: TGTGCCAGTAGTAGGACTAGCGGGAGGGCCGGGACAGATACGCAGTATTTT. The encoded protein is CASSRTSGRAGTDTQYF.

The DNA of the CDR3 is TGCAGCGTTGAAGATCATCGGGGACAGACACAAGAGACCCAGTACTTC. Encoded protein: CSVEDHRGQTQETQYF. The chain carries TRBV29-1 and TRBJ2-5; 7 nucleotides align to TRBD1. The CDR3 is 16 amino acids. The V gene's germline CDR1 is SQVTM and CDR2 ANQGSEA. V trimming: 0 bases; J trimming: 2 bases; junction bases outside the gene matches: 9.

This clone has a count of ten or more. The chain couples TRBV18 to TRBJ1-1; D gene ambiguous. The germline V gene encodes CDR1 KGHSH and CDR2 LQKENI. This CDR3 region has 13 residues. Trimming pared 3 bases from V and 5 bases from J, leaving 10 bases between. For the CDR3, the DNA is TGTGCCAGCTCACCGAAGCGGGAGACTGAAGCTTTCTTT. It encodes CASSPKRETEAFF.

CDR3 in amino acids: CAGSGSNEQFF. DNA of the CDR3: TGTGCCGGGAGCGGGAGCAATGAGCAGTTCTTC. The chain links TRBV7-9 to TRBJ2-1, with 8 bases that match TRBD2. The germline V gene has CDR1 SEHNR and CDR2 FQNEAQ (reference sequence). The V segment lost 11 bases and the J segment 6 bases; nucleotides outside the gene matches: 3. The CDR3 is made up of 11 amino acids. Drawing the rest from reference TRBV7-9 and TRBJ2-1, the complete variable domain is DTGVSQNPRHKITKRGQNVTFRCDPISEHNRLYWYRQTLGQGPEFLTYFQNEAQLEKSRLLSDRFSAERPKGSFSTLEIQRTEQGDSAMYLCAGSGSNEQFFGPGTRLTVL.

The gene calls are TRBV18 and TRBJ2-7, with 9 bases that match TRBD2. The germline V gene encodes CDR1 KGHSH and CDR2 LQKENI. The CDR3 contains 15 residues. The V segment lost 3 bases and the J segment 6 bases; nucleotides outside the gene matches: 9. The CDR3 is CASSPRYSGSLEQYF. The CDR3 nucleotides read TGTGCCAGCTCACCGCGGTATAGCGGGAGTCTCGAGCAGTACTTC.

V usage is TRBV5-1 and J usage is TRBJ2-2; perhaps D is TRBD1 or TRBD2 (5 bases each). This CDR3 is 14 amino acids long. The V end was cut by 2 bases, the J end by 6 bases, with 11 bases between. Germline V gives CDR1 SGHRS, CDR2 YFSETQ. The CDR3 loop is CASSFRDGAGELFF. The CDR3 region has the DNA TGCGCCAGCAGCTTCCGGGACGGCGCCGGGGAGCTGTTTTTT.

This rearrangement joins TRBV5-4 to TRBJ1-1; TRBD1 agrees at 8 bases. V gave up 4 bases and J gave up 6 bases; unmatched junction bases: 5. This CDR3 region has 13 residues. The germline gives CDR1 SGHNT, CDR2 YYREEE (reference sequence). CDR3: CASSQDRAAEAFF. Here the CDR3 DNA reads TGTGCCAGCAGCCAGGACAGGGCGGCTGAAGCTTTCTTT.

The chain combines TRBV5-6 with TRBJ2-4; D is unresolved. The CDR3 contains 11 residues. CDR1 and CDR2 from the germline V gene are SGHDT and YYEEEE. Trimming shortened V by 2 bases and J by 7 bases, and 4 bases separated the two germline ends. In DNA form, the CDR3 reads TGTGCCAGCAGCTTCCGGAACATTCAGTACTTC. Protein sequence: CASSFRNIQYF.